The subject of this entry is one T cell receptor beta chain. This CDR3 contains 15 residues. CDR1 and CDR2 (germline): SGHVS, FNYEAQ. With 3 bases clipped from V and 6 bases from J, the junction kept 10 bases outside the gene matches. The assay was immunoSEQ multiplex PCR, and TCRdb's table has in-frame clones only and misses some. The data show about 83,000 clones, with just under 95% seen just once and roughly 0.25% held by the top ten. The data derive from a study of technical replicates of blood from several donors. The sample comprised T cells isolated from PBMCs. This receptor was identified in a human donor in good health. The V and J genes are TRBV7-6 and TRBJ2-7, with 8 bases identical to TRBD1. The CDR3, as DNA: TGTGCCAGCAGCTTCGGACAGGGTCATAGGAGCGAGCAGTACTTC. Its translation: CASSFGQGHRSEQYF.